The clone carrying this T cell receptor (beta chain) was counted a few times. Its target is not known. Attached unique molecular identifiers marked individual cDNA molecules. In TCRdb, the 5' RACE reads were re-called with MiXCR into one record per CDR3 protein. The data hold about 83,000 distinct CDR3 sequences, with about 12% observed a single time. This sample is part of a study of early T cells in non-severe SARS-CoV-2 infection. Turning to the study itself: Sequenced bulk RNA came from whole blood that was unsorted, and chains were unpaired.

The CDR3 sequence is 11 residues long. Germline loops: CDR1 DFQATT, CDR2 SNEGSKA (reference sequence). Between the trimmed V and J ends, which lost 3 bases and 6 bases, there was a span of 8 bases. Whole-study results and caveats: Sequences matched to VDJdb favored anti-spike CD8 responses, while private and CD4 specificities were missed.

The receptor's source is an adult who was a healthcare worker with PCR-confirmed SARS-CoV-2 infection or an uninfected control (not recorded which). J is TRBJ1-1 and V is TRBV20-1, with a weak D call TRBD1 (6 bases). Sequences were obtained from whole blood. The CDR3 coding sequence is TGCAGTGCTAGTGGGGGGCCTGAAGCTTTCTTT. Its protein is CSASGGPEAFF.